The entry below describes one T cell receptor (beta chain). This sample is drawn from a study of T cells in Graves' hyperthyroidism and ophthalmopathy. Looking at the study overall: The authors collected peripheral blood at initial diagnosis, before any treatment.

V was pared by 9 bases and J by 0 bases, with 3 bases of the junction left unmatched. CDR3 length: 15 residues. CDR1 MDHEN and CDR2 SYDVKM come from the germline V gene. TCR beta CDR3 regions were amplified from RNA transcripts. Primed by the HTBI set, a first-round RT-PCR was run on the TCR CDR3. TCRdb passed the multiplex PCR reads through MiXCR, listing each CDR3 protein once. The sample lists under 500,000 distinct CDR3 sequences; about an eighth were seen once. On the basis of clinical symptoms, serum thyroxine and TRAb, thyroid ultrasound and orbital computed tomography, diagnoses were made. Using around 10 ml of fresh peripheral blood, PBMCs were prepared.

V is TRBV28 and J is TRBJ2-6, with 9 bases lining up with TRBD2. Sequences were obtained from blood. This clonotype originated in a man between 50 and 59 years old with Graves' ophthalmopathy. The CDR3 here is CASQREASGANVLTF. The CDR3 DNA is TGTGCCAGTCAGCGGGAGGCCTCTGGGGCCAACGTCCTGACTTTC.